Below, 16 T cell receptor beta chains from the same sample are listed, as sequenced in a study of T cell responses to AZD1222 COVID-19 vaccine. Assay: immunoSEQ multiplex PCR; the TCRdb copy retains only in-frame clones and omits some. The table lists 45,000 to 60,000 clones, around 90% of them singletons, with just under 2% in the top ten. The source material was peripheral blood, sampled on day 0 of AZD1222 vaccination. Source of these receptors: an adult in good health.

The J gene is TRBJ1-2, the V gene TRBV5-8; 8 nucleotides align to TRBD1. Per germline, CDR1 SGHTS and CDR2 YDEGEE. This CDR3 comprises 14 residues. J gave up 2 bases and V 4 bases, and 4 bases lay outside the gene matches. The CDR3 nucleotides read TGTGCCAGCAGCCCGAGGACAGGGAACTATGGCTACACCTTC. This gives the protein CASSPRTGNYGYTF. Complete variable domain (other parts from reference TRBV5-8 and TRBJ1-2): EAGVTQSPTHLIKTRGQQATLRCSPISGHTSVYWYQQALGLGLQFLLWYDEGEERNRGNFPPRFSGRQFPNYSSELNVNALELEDSALYLCASSPRTGNYGYTFGSGTRLTVV.

This clone was recorded once. CDR3 nucleotides: TGTGCCAGCAGTTACTCGGGGACAGATAACTATGGCTACACCTTC. It codes for CASSYSGTDNYGYTF. The chain recombines TRBV6-6 with TRBJ1-2, with 7 nucleotides matching TRBD1. V gave up 0 bases and J gave up 1 base; unmatched junction bases: 2. This CDR3 has 15 amino acids. The germline gives CDR1 MNHNY, CDR2 SVGAGI (reference sequence).

V usage is TRBV11-3 and J usage is TRBJ2-3, with 7 positions matching TRBD2. The V and J ends lost 5 bases and 10 bases, in that order; junction bases with no gene match: 6. Looked up from germline, CDR1 is SGHNT and CDR2 is YENEEA. The CDR3 runs to 12 residues. DNA for the CDR3: TGTGCCAGCAGCCAGAATGGACTAGCGCAGTATTTT. Its protein product is CASSQNGLAQYF.

The chain carries TRBV18 and TRBJ2-5, with 8 bases identical to TRBD2. The length of the CDR3 is 15 residues. The germline CDR1 and CDR2 sequences are KGHSH and LQKENI. V lost 0 bases and J lost 4; bases outside the gene matches: 4. CDR3 loop: CASSPPSLAGETQYF. As DNA, the CDR3 is TGTGCCAGCTCACCACCTAGCCTAGCGGGAGAGACCCAGTACTTC.

This rearrangement joins TRBV9 to TRBJ2-1, with unresolved D. V lost 4 bases to trimming and J lost 9 bases, with 11 bases between them. The CDR3 is 12 amino acids. CDR1 is SGDLS, CDR2 YYNGEE, per germline. This CDR3 reads CASSLDRGEQFF. CDR3 DNA: TGTGCCAGCAGCCTAGATCGCGGTGAGCAGTTCTTC. Full variable domain (missing parts from reference TRBV9 and TRBJ2-1): DSGVTQTPKHLITATGQRVTLRCSPRSGDLSVYWYQQSLDQGLQFLIQYYNGEERAKGNILERFSAQQFPDLHSELNLSSLELGDSALYFCASSLDRGEQFFGPGTRLTVL.

V and J are TRBV25-1 and TRBJ2-1; 9 bases fit TRBD2. The J segment lost 8 bases and the V segment lost 2 bases, leaving 13 bases of the junction unmatched. The CDR3 loop spans 17 amino acids. Per germline, CDR1 MGHDK and CDR2 SYGVNS. The CDR3 DNA reads TGTGCCAGCAGTGAAATGTTGCGGGAGGGCCTCGAGTATGAGCAGTTCTTC. This codes for CASSEMLREGLEYEQFF. Complete variable domain (other parts from reference TRBV25-1 and TRBJ2-1): EADIYQTPRYLVIGTGKKITLECSQTMGHDKMYWYQQDPGMELHLIHYSYGVNSTEKGDLSSESTVSRIRTEHFPLTLESARPSHTSQYLCASSEMLREGLEYEQFFGPGTRLTVL.

This clone was seen a single time. The chain carries TRBV18 and TRBJ2-2; unclear D gene. The CDR3 spans 17 residues. V shed 0 bases and J shed 6 bases, with 17 bases lying between them. The germline V gene has CDR1 KGHSH and CDR2 LQKENI. CDR3 loop: CASSPPGGWKVPGELFF. Here the CDR3 DNA reads TGTGCCAGCTCACCACCGGGCGGTTGGAAGGTACCCGGGGAGCTGTTTTTT.

The J gene is TRBJ1-3, the V gene TRBV19, with a possible D match to TRBD1 (5 bases). The CDR3 spans 16 residues. V was cut by 6 bases and J by 0 bases, with 15 bases left in between. CDR1 and CDR2 (germline): LNHDA, SQIVND (reference sequence). CDR3 sequence reads: CASSRRQGDSGNTIYF. Here the CDR3 DNA reads TGTGCCAGTAGCCGACGGCAGGGAGACTCTGGAAACACCATATATTTT.

This clone was counted a few times. J is TRBJ1-4 and V is TRBV6-1, with D maybe TRBD1 (6 bases). The CDR3 loop spans 16 amino acids. The germline gives CDR1 MNHNS, CDR2 SASEGT. Trimming removed 3 bases from V and 8 bases from J, with 19 bases in between. CDR3 coding DNA: TGTGCCAGCAGTGATTCCAGCGGGACATCGTGGGAAAAACTGTTTTTT. Translation gives CASSDSSGTSWEKLFF.

This chain uses TRBV4-1 with TRBJ2-1, with D uncertain. Germline loops: CDR1 MGHRA, CDR2 YSYEKL. CDR3 length: 15 residues. Trimming removed 0 bases at V and 14 bases at J, with 20 bases between. CDR3 DNA sequence: TGCGCCAGCAGCCAAGATCTAGGTCTCCCGCGTGGAAAGTTCTTC. Translation: CASSQDLGLPRGKFF.

The rearrangement joins TRBV28 to TRBJ1-3, with D unclear. V gave up 3 bases and J gave up 2 bases, with 8 bases separating them. This CDR3 is built from 14 residues. Germline CDR1 and CDR2: MDHEN and SYDVKM. The CDR3, as DNA: TGTGCCAGCAGTTTCGGACGGCCTGGAAACACCATATATTTT. Translating gives CASSFGRPGNTIYF.

The chain is built from TRBV19 and TRBJ2-1, with 8 positions matching TRBD1. This CDR3 has 14 amino acids. Germline-derived CDR1 and CDR2 are LNHDA and SQIVND (reference sequence). Germline trimming cut 3 bases from V and 5 bases from J; bases unmatched to any gene: 3. CDR3 bases: TGTGCCAGTAGTATCGGACAGGGCCACAATGAGCAGTTCTTC. It translates to CASSIGQGHNEQFF.

This chain joins TRBV28 and TRBJ2-1; D ambiguous. The V gene lost 2 bases and the J gene lost 7 bases, with 3 bases spanning the gap. CDR3 length: 11 residues. Germline loops: CDR1 MDHEN, CDR2 SYDVKM. The DNA of the CDR3 is TGTGCCAGCAGTTTAGTTAATGAGCAGTTCTTC. It specifies CASSLVNEQFF. The full variable domain, in which reference TRBV28 and TRBJ2-1 provide the parts outside the CDR3, is DVKVTQSSRYLVKRTGEKVFLECVQDMDHENMFWYRQDPGLGLRLIYFSYDVKMKEKGDIPEGYSVSREKKERFSLILESASTNQTSMYLCASSLVNEQFFGPGTRLTVL.

CDR3: CASRSTRESYEQYF. The CDR3 nucleotides read TGTGCCAGCAGGTCTACTAGAGAGAGCTACGAGCAGTACTTC. The gene calls are TRBV6-5 and TRBJ2-7; a possible D gene is TRBD2 (5 bases). The germline CDR1 and CDR2 sequences are MNHEY and SVGAGI. The CDR3 is made up of 14 amino acids. The V gene lost 6 bases and the J gene lost 3 bases, with 15 bases spanning the gap.

The genes are TRBV27 and TRBJ2-7; 7 bases line up with TRBD2. Trimming at V came to 5 bases and at J to 0 bases, leaving 4 bases not matched to a gene. This CDR3 is built from 14 residues. Germline lookup yields CDR1 MNHEY and CDR2 SMNVEV (reference sequence). The CDR3 DNA follows: TGTGCCAGCAGTCGCGGGGGAAGCTCCTACGAGCAGTACTTC. Its translation is CASSRGGSSYEQYF.

The rearrangement uses TRBV5-8 and TRBJ2-3; 7 bases agree with TRBD2. The CDR3 has 16 residues. V shed 0 bases, J shed 1 base, and the junction held 5 bases outside the gene matches. In germline, CDR1 is SGHTS, CDR2 YDEGEE. The CDR3 spells CASSLAWAGGTDTQYF. DNA for the CDR3: TGTGCCAGCAGCTTGGCCTGGGCGGGGGGCACAGATACGCAGTATTTT.